This T cell receptor (beta chain) is drawn from a study of OX40 agonist ivuxolimab in advanced cancers. Looking at the study overall: Cancers in dose escalation were hepatocellular, melanoma, renal cell and head and neck.

The V gene's germline CDR1 is SGHNT and CDR2 YENEEA. The CDR3 has 16 amino acids. Here immunoSEQ multiplex PCR was the method, and the copy in TCRdb shows in-frame clones only, minus some. Here the sample spans around 80,000 clones, about 85% being singletons. Notes on the study in general: The study found that CD8+ T cells averaged more expanded clones than CD4+.

Only one count was recorded for this clone. Its matching antigen is unknown. The junction differs from germline at one of its ends, possibly a read error. The sequence came from an adult with an advanced solid tumor such as melanoma, head and neck, liver or kidney cancer. This chain connects TRBV11-3 to TRBJ2-2, with TRBD1 matching 11 bases. The source material was CD4+ or CD8+ T cells sorted from blood, sampled in a trial of the OX40 agonist ivuxolimab. The CDR3 reads CVSSLRTGGKAGELFF. The CDR3 DNA reads TGTGTCAGCAGCTTAAGGACAGGGGGCAAGGCCGGGGAGCTGTTTTTT. The full variable domain, in which reference TRBV11-3 and TRBJ2-2 provide the parts outside the CDR3, is EAGVVQSPRYKIIEKKQPVAFWCNPISGHNTLYWYLQNLGQGPELLIRYENEEAVDDSQLPKDRFSAERLKGVDSTLKIQPAELGDSAVYLCVSSLRTGGKAGELFFGEGSRLTVL.